This is a list of T cell receptor beta chains from one sample in a study of blood T cell repertoires in COVID-19. TCRdb keeps only in-frame clones here, not all; method: immunoSEQ multiplex PCR. The table includes around 190,000 clones, just over 85% detected once. Sequencing was performed on PBMCs or T cells enriched from blood (not recorded which). The receptors come from a woman aged 18-29 years who had recovered from COVID-19. Both conserved end residues are trimmed from each CDR3.

TRBJ2-1 | TRBV11-3 | ASSPRGSYNEQF
TRBJ2-7 | TRBV14 | ASSQDRVPYEQY
TRBJ2-5 | TRBV11-2 | ASSPARAFETQY
TRBJ1-1 | TRBV4-2 | ASSRSTDRGGHEAF
TRBJ1-4 | TRBV18 | ASSPSQGYEKLF
TRBJ2-2 | TRBV13 | ASSRIGQDNTGELF
TRBJ2-7 | TRBV28 | ASSRPDYSYEQY
TRBJ2-3 | TRBV20-1 | SASTSGSTDTQY
TRBJ2-2 | TRBV6-2/TRBV6-3 | ASSYGGGTGELF
TRBJ1-3 | TRBV7-2 | ASSGQGGVANTIY
TRBJ2-7 | TRBV5-5 | ASSGGTGNGREQY
TRBJ1-1 | TRBV24-1 | ATRGQGGPTEAF
TRBJ2-3 | TRBV10-2 | ASSDWGRDTQY
TRBJ1-1 | TRBV27 | ASSFGRTTEAF
TRBJ1-1 | TRBV30 | AWSVRLLNTEAF
TRBJ2-7 | TRBV7-2 | ASSLGLQGGEQY
TRBJ1-3 | TRBV23-1 | AGGSLPGNTIY
TRBJ2-7 | TRBV2 | ARQLPTSYEQY
TRBJ1-2 | TRBV19 | ASSIPGTGVHYGYT
TRBJ2-1 | TRBV2 | ASRDWAGISTNEQF